These 16 T cell receptor beta chains originate from one sample sequenced in a study of shared clonotypes between healthy human individuals. Some clones are missing from TCRdb's copy, which holds only in-frame ones; the method was immunoSEQ multiplex PCR. The repertoire holds about 2.3 million clones, with 85% to 95% as singletons. Sequenced input: naive CD4+ T cells from PBMCs. As for subset: CD45RA+ positively selected. The receptor source for this set is a man between 18 and 29 years old in good health. Some clones in this sample may be carry-over from other donors' samples.

The chain carries TRBV10-2 and TRBJ1-5; D might be TRBD1 (5 bases). Germline-derived CDR1 and CDR2 are WSHSY and SAAADI. The length of the CDR3 is 14 residues. The V end was cut by 5 bases, the J end by 3 bases, with 11 bases between. CDR3 loop: CASSKDSFNQPQHF. The CDR3 DNA follows: TGCGCCAGCAGTAAAGACAGTTTCAATCAGCCCCAGCATTTT.

The chain has TRBV4-2 and TRBJ1-3; the D gene is possibly TRBD1 (5 bases). The germline V gene encodes CDR1 LGHNA and CDR2 YNFKEQ. The V end lost 4 bases, the J end lost 2 bases, and 12 bases lay between the germline ends. The CDR3 sequence is 15 residues long. The CDR3 sequence: CASSPGADAGNTIYF. Here the CDR3 DNA reads TGTGCCAGCAGCCCTGGGGCGGACGCTGGAAACACCATATATTTT.

The gene calls are TRBV27 and TRBJ2-7; the D gene is possibly TRBD1 (6 bases). The V and J ends lost 8 bases and 3 bases respectively, with 11 bases between them. Germline loops: CDR1 MNHEY, CDR2 SMNVEV (reference sequence). This CDR3 contains 12 residues. In nucleotides, the CDR3 is TGTGCCAGCCGGGACACACACTACGAGCAGTACTTC. Amino acid sequence: CASRDTHYEQYF.

The genes are TRBV7-6 and TRBJ2-1, with unresolved D. The CDR3 sequence is 15 residues long. Germline values: CDR1 SGHVS, CDR2 FNYEAQ. V was trimmed by 1 base and J by 3 bases, leaving 10 bases between them. The CDR3: CASSLEERHYNEQFF. The CDR3 DNA reads as TGTGCCAGCAGCTTAGAGGAGAGACACTACAATGAGCAGTTCTTC. Full variable domain (missing parts from reference TRBV7-6 and TRBJ2-1): GAGVSQSPRYKVTKRGQDVALRCDPISGHVSLYWYRQALGQGPEFLTYFNYEAQQDKSGLPNDRFSAERPEGSISTLTIQRTEQRDSAMYRCASSLEERHYNEQFFGPGTRLTVL.

Note on this clone: At one end, the junction sequence differs from germline, possibly due to a read error. The V and J genes are TRBV30 and TRBJ2-1; TRBD2 matches at 10 bases. Germline V CDR1 and CDR2: GTSNPN, SVGIG (reference sequence). This CDR3 is built from 15 residues. Here the CDR3 reads CAWTSGRASHNEQFF. The CDR3 nucleotides read TGTGCCTGGACAAGCGGGAGGGCCTCCCACAATGAGCAGTTCTTC.

The rearrangement uses TRBV6-6 and TRBJ2-1; possibly TRBD2 for D (5 bases). This CDR3 region has 16 residues. The V and J ends lost 6 bases and 0 bases respectively, with 15 bases between them. Germline values: CDR1 MNHNY, CDR2 SVGAGI (reference sequence). CDR3 region: CASSLLALSSYNEQFF. The CDR3 nucleotides read TGTGCCAGCAGCCTCCTAGCTCTGAGCTCCTACAATGAGCAGTTCTTC.

The chain recombines TRBV5-1 with TRBJ2-2, with a tentative D call TRBD2 (5 bases). The CDR3 runs 18 residues. Trimming pared 0 bases from V and 4 bases from J, leaving 19 bases between. Germline values: CDR1 SGHRS, CDR2 YFSETQ. CDR3 DNA: TGCGCCAGCAGCTTGGCGCCTAGCAGCGAGGCGGGCACCGGGGAGCTGTTTTTT. Protein: CASSLAPSSEAGTGELFF.

V gene TRBV6-5 combines with J gene TRBJ2-3; no clear D gene. This CDR3 contains 15 residues. V was cut by 5 bases and J by 1 base, with 13 bases left in between. The germline gives CDR1 MNHEY, CDR2 SVGAGI. Written as DNA, the CDR3 is TGTGCCAGCAGTCCGAAGGTCTTTCGCACAGATACGCAGTATTTT. Its translation is CASSPKVFRTDTQYF.

The J gene is TRBJ2-1, the V gene TRBV5-1, with D perhaps TRBD2 (6 bases). CDR1 and CDR2 from the germline V gene are SGHRS and YFSETQ. The CDR3 is 15 residues long. V lost 0 bases, J lost 4 bases, and 11 bases lay in between. CDR3 coding DNA: TGCGCCAGCAGCTTGGAGCGGAGGGGTTACAATGAGCAGTTCTTC. As protein: CASSLERRGYNEQFF. Using reference TRBV5-1 and TRBJ2-1 for the parts outside the CDR3, the full variable domain is KAGVTQTPRYLIKTRGQQVTLSCSPISGHRSVSWYQQTPGQGLQFLFEYFSETQRNKGNFPGRFSGRQFSNSRSEMNVSTLELGDSALYLCASSLERRGYNEQFFGPGTRLTVL.

The chain employs TRBV6-1 and TRBJ2-7; the match to TRBD2 covers 12 bases. Trimming cost V 7 bases and J 3 bases; bases outside gene matches: 4. Germline V gene data show CDR1 as MNHNS and CDR2 as SASEGT. CDR3 length: 14 residues. The CDR3, as DNA: TGTGCCAGCAATCCACTAGCGGGAGGCTACGAGCAGTACTTC. It codes for CASNPLAGGYEQYF.

In the case of this clone: The sample contains more than one DNA sequence encoding this CDR3. V is TRBV18 and J is TRBJ1-2; D ambiguous. Trimming left V 3 bases short and J 8 bases short, with 10 bases between. This CDR3 is built from 12 residues. CDR1 and CDR2 from the germline V gene are KGHSH and LQKENI. In DNA form, the CDR3 reads TGTGCCAGCTCACCCAGTCTCGGGGGCTACACCTTC. Its translation is CASSPSLGGYTF. Variable domain in full (rest from reference TRBV18 and TRBJ1-2): NAGVMQNPRHLVRRRGQEARLRCSPMKGHSHVYWYRQLPEEGLKFMVYLQKENIIDESGMPKERFSAEFPKEGPSILRIQQVVRGDSAAYFCASSPSLGGYTFGSGTRLTVV.

The genes are TRBV5-1 and TRBJ2-7, with TRBD1 identical over 8 bases. The CDR3 is made up of 12 amino acids. V trimming: 4 bases; J trimming: 6 bases; junction bases outside the gene matches: 3. CDR1 is SGHRS, CDR2 YFSETQ, per germline. This CDR3 is CASSVDRGEQYF. CDR3 DNA: TGCGCCAGCAGCGTAGACAGGGGCGAGCAGTACTTC. Complete variable domain (other parts from reference TRBV5-1 and TRBJ2-7): KAGVTQTPRYLIKTRGQQVTLSCSPISGHRSVSWYQQTPGQGLQFLFEYFSETQRNKGNFPGRFSGRQFSNSRSEMNVSTLELGDSALYLCASSVDRGEQYFGPGTRLTVT.

Note on this clone: Other DNA sequences in the same sample also yield this CDR3. For the CDR3, the DNA is TGCGCCAGCAGCTTGGAGTACAATGAGCAGTTCTTC. Translation gives CASSLEYNEQFF. The rearrangement joins TRBV5-1 to TRBJ2-1; D remains unclear. V was shortened by 0 bases and J by 4 bases, with 2 bases between the two germline ends. Looked up from germline, CDR1 is SGHRS and CDR2 is YFSETQ. The CDR3 extends over 12 amino acids.

The genes are TRBV5-1 and TRBJ1-5, with a possible D match to TRBD1 (5 bases). V lost 0 bases and J 9 bases, leaving 16 bases between the germline ends. The length of the CDR3 is 15 residues. Germline loops: CDR1 SGHRS, CDR2 YFSETQ. The CDR3 protein is CASSLGAGPEGPQHF. For the CDR3, the DNA is TGCGCCAGCAGCTTGGGGGCAGGGCCCGAGGGGCCCCAGCATTTT.

As to this clone: Its ends do not fully match the called genes, so a read error is possible. The chain combines TRBV6-1 with TRBJ1-6; D unresolved. Germline CDR1 MNHNS, CDR2 SASEGT. This CDR3 comprises 17 residues. CDR3 region: CASREESRALRVSPLHF. DNA of the CDR3: TGTGCCAGCAGGGAAGAGTCCCGGGCCCTAAGGGTTTCACCCCTCCACTTT.

The rearrangement links TRBV6-4 to TRBJ2-7; 8 positions match TRBD2. This CDR3 contains 15 residues. V shed 8 bases and J 1 base; nucleotides not matched to a gene: 10. CDR1 is MRHNA and CDR2 is SNTAGT in the germline V gene. The CDR3 region is CASAKRLARSYEQYF. As DNA, the CDR3 is TGTGCCAGCGCTAAGAGACTAGCGAGATCCTACGAGCAGTACTTC.